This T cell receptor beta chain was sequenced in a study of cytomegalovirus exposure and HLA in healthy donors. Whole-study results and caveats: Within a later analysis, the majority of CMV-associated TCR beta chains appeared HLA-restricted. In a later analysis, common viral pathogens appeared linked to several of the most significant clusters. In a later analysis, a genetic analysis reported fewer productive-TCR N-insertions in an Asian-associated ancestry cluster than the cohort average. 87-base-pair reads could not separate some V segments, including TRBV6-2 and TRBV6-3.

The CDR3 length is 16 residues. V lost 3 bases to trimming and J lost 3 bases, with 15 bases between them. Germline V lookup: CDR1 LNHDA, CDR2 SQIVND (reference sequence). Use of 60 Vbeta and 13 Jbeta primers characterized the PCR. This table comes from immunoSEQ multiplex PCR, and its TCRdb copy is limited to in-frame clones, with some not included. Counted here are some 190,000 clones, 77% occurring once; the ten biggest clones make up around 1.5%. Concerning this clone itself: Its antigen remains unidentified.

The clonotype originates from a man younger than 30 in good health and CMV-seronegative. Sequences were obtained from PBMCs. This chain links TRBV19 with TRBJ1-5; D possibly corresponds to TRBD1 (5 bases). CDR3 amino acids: CASSIPRGVVNQPQHF. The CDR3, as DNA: TGTGCCAGTAGTATCCCGCGGGGGGTGGTCAATCAGCCCCAGCATTTT.